One and the same sample provided the 21 T cell receptor beta chains below, sequenced in a study of blood T cell repertoires in COVID-19. Assay used: immunoSEQ multiplex PCR; TCRdb lists only in-frame clones, some missing. The data show under 350,000 clones, more than 75% seen once. Material: PBMCs or T cells enriched from blood (not recorded which). These receptors all come from a woman between 18 and 29 years old who had recovered from COVID-19.

As DNA, the CDR3 is TGTGCCAGCAGCGCAAGATTAAAAGGGACAGCCTACAATGAGCAGTTCTTC. As protein: CASSARLKGTAYNEQFF. The V and J genes are TRBV5-4 and TRBJ2-1, with 7 bases fitting TRBD1. Germline trimming cut 4 bases from V and 2 bases from J; bases unmatched to any gene: 12. The CDR3 is 17 amino acids. The germline gives CDR1 SGHNT, CDR2 YYREEE (reference sequence). The full variable domain, rest sourced from reference TRBV5-4 and TRBJ2-1, is ETGVTQSPTHLIKTRGQQVTLRCSSQSGHNTVSWYQQALGQGPQFIFQYYREEENGRGNFPPRFSGLQFPNYSSELNVNALELDDSALYLCASSARLKGTAYNEQFFGPGTRLTVL.

The J gene is TRBJ2-1, the V gene TRBV5-4, with 9 bases aligning to TRBD2. CDR3 length equals 17 residues. Germline V lookup: CDR1 SGHNT, CDR2 YYREEE (reference sequence). The trim removed 0 bases at V and 2 bases at J, leaving 6 bases unmatched. CDR3 DNA: TGTGCCAGCAGCTTGGAATGGGCGGGAGGGCCCTACAATGAGCAGTTCTTC. Protein product: CASSLEWAGGPYNEQFF.

The V and J genes are TRBV9 and TRBJ1-6; 9 bases fit TRBD1. CDR1 and CDR2 from the germline V gene are SGDLS and YYNGEE. This CDR3 has 16 amino acids. V lost 0 bases, J lost 7 bases, and 5 bases stayed unmatched. In DNA form, the CDR3 reads TGTGCCAGCAGCGTAGATCTGGACAGGGGCAATTCACCCCTCCACTTT. Translation: CASSVDLDRGNSPLHF.

This sequence joins TRBV13 and TRBJ2-3, with 8 bases matching TRBD2. The CDR3 contains 16 residues. V was pared by 1 base and J by 5 bases, with 8 bases of the junction left unmatched. Germline assignment: CDR1 PRHDT and CDR2 FYEKMQ (reference sequence). The CDR3, as DNA: TGTGCCAGCAGCTTAGAATTCCGGGGGGGCGTAGATACGCAGTATTTT. It encodes CASSLEFRGGVDTQYF.

The chain is built from TRBV19 and TRBJ2-5, with 11 bases lining up with TRBD2. CDR3 length: 17 residues. V was clipped by 1 base and J by 2 bases; unmatched bases: 6. Germline CDR1 LNHDA, CDR2 SQIVND (reference sequence). CDR3 in DNA: TGTGCCAGTAGTATAGGCACAACTAGCGGGGGACAAGAGACCCAGTACTTC. As protein: CASSIGTTSGGQETQYF.

The chain employs TRBV7-8 and TRBJ2-4; 7 nucleotides align to TRBD2. The junction had 13 bases not matched to a gene; V was cut back by 5 bases and J by 9 bases. Germline V gene sequence: CDR1 SGHVS, CDR2 FQNEAQ. The length of the CDR3 is 15 residues. CDR3 coding DNA: TGTGCCAGCAGCCGAGCCCGGGACTACGAGAGCATTCAGTACTTC. Translated: CASSRARDYESIQYF.

V usage is TRBV29-1 and J usage is TRBJ1-1, with a possible D match to TRBD1 (5 bases). The CDR3 is made up of 12 amino acids. Trimming pared 3 bases from V and 7 bases from J, leaving 12 bases between. From germline, CDR1 is SQVTM and CDR2 ANQGSEA. The CDR3: CSVEGRGVEAFF. CDR3 bases: TGCAGCGTTGAGGGGAGGGGCGTTGAAGCTTTCTTT.

The chain has TRBV7-2 and TRBJ2-3, with 7 bases lining up with TRBD2. CDR3 length: 18 residues. Germline loops: CDR1 SGHTA, CDR2 FQGNSA. V was pared by 2 bases and J by 1 base, with 12 bases of the junction left unmatched. CDR3 in amino acids: CASSLRPFLAGGTDTQYF. The CDR3 nucleotides are TGTGCCAGCAGCTTACGTCCATTCTTGGCGGGAGGCACAGATACGCAGTATTTT.

J is TRBJ2-3 and V is TRBV15; 7 nucleotides agree with TRBD2. Germline V CDR1 and CDR2: LNHNV, YYDKDF (reference sequence). CDR3 size: 14 residues. With V trimmed by 1 base and J by 11 bases, 9 bases remained unmatched. The CDR3 DNA reads TGTGCCACCAGCAGAGTTCCCAGCACGGGGGGGCAGTATTTT. It codes for CATSRVPSTGGQYF.

The chain recombines TRBV3-1 (or the pseudogene TRBV3-2) with TRBJ2-3; possibly TRBD1 for D (6 bases). V gave up 1 base and J gave up 4 bases, with 18 bases separating them. CDR3 size: 17 residues. CDR1 LGHDT and CDR2 YNNKEL come from the germline V gene (reference sequence). The CDR3 here is CASSQALQGRSADTQYF. CDR3 DNA sequence: TGTGCCAGCAGCCAAGCGCTACAGGGAAGGAGCGCAGATACGCAGTATTTT.

V usage is TRBV6-6 and J usage is TRBJ2-7; 11 bases match TRBD1. Germline trimming cut 7 bases from V and 7 bases from J; bases unmatched to any gene: 9. Per germline, CDR1 MNHNY and CDR2 SVGAGI (reference sequence). The CDR3 contains 14 residues. CDR3 loop: CASNNPGQGGEQYF. For the CDR3, the DNA is TGTGCCAGCAACAATCCGGGACAGGGGGGTGAGCAGTACTTC.

The chain couples TRBV18 to TRBJ2-7, with TRBD2 as a possible D gene (5 bases). Germline V gene data show CDR1 as KGHSH and CDR2 as LQKENI. V was cut by 1 base and J by 0 bases, with 16 bases left in between. This CDR3 has 17 residues. This chain's CDR3 is CASSPRFGDISSYEQYF. CDR3 sequence (DNA): TGTGCCAGCTCACCACGATTCGGGGATATTAGCTCCTACGAGCAGTACTTC.

The chain links TRBV15 to TRBJ1-1, with D tentatively TRBD1 (5 bases). The CDR3 consists of 15 residues. Trimming cost V 1 base and J 2 bases, with 11 bases left between them. Germline CDR1 is LNHNV and CDR2 is YYDKDF (reference sequence). CDR3 residues: CATSRVQGPNTEAFF. In DNA, the CDR3 is TGTGCCACCAGCAGAGTTCAGGGTCCAAACACTGAAGCTTTCTTT.

V gene TRBV28 combines with J gene TRBJ2-1, with 12 bases that match TRBD1. Germline V gene lookup returns CDR1 MDHEN and CDR2 SYDVKM. The CDR3 is 14 residues long. Germline trimming cut 6 bases from V and 8 bases from J; bases unmatched to any gene: 5. The CDR3 sequence: CASRGTGGGYEQFF. The CDR3 DNA reads TGTGCCAGCAGAGGGACAGGGGGCGGCTATGAGCAGTTCTTC.

This clone showed up just once. The chain employs TRBV5-1 and TRBJ2-6; TRBD2 matches 10 bases. V shed 0 bases, J shed 3 bases, and the junction held 6 bases outside the gene matches. CDR3 size: 18 residues. Germline CDR1 is SGHRS and CDR2 is YFSETQ. As DNA, the CDR3 is TGCGCCAGCAGCTTGGTGACTAGCGGGTACCTTGGGGCCAACGTCCTGACTTTC. It specifies CASSLVTSGYLGANVLTF.

The chain recombines TRBV6-5 with TRBJ2-6; D may be TRBD1 (6 bases). The CDR3 has 15 amino acids. Germline CDR1 MNHEY, CDR2 SVGAGI. V lost 6 bases to trimming and J lost 2 bases, with 11 bases between them. The CDR3 DNA sequence: TGTGCCAGCAGACAGGGTAGGCCTGGGGCCAACGTCCTGACTTTC. Translating gives CASRQGRPGANVLTF.

V and J are TRBV5-6 and TRBJ2-1; D might be TRBD2 (6 bases). Trimming stripped 0 bases from V and 11 bases from J, with 9 bases between. Germline assignment: CDR1 SGHDT and CDR2 YYEEEE. There are 12 residues in the CDR3. The CDR3 spells CASSLGRAKQFF. The CDR3 nucleotides read TGTGCCAGCAGCTTGGGGAGGGCAAAGCAGTTCTTC.

V is TRBV6-5 and J is TRBJ1-2; 8 positions agree with TRBD1. The trim removed 5 bases at V and 8 bases at J, leaving 7 bases unmatched. Germline V gene data show CDR1 as MNHEY and CDR2 as SVGAGI. This CDR3 has 13 amino acids. This CDR3 reads CASSTTGVEGYTF. In DNA, the CDR3 is TGTGCCAGCAGTACGACAGGGGTAGAAGGCTACACCTTC.

The genes are TRBV6-5 and TRBJ1-1; a possible D gene is TRBD1 (6 bases). This CDR3 region has 13 residues. Germline-derived CDR1 and CDR2 are MNHEY and SVGAGI. Trimming removed 6 bases at V and 11 bases at J, with 19 bases between. In DNA form, the CDR3 reads TGTGCCAGCAGCCCCATGGGGGCACTGAAGGCTTTCTTT. Translating it yields CASSPMGALKAFF.

The chain recombines TRBV10-3 with TRBJ2-1; 12 bases line up with TRBD2. The germline V gene has CDR1 ENHRY and CDR2 SYGVKD. The V gene end was trimmed by 3 bases and the J gene end by 7 bases; junction bases not matched to a gene: 7. This CDR3 spans 16 amino acids. The DNA of the CDR3 is TGTGCCATCAGTGAAAGTCGGCTAGCGGGAGGGAATGAGCAGTTCTTC. It codes for CAISESRLAGGNEQFF.

The chain recombines TRBV6-2 or TRBV6-3 with TRBJ2-7, with 8 bases identical to TRBD2. J gave up 0 bases and V 3 bases, and 7 bases lay outside the gene matches. Germline-derived CDR1 and CDR2 are MNHEY and SVGEGT. This CDR3 is 16 amino acids long. The DNA of the CDR3 is TGTGCCAGCAGTTATAGATCTAGCGGGTTCTCCTACGAGCAGTACTTC. It translates to CASSYRSSGFSYEQYF.